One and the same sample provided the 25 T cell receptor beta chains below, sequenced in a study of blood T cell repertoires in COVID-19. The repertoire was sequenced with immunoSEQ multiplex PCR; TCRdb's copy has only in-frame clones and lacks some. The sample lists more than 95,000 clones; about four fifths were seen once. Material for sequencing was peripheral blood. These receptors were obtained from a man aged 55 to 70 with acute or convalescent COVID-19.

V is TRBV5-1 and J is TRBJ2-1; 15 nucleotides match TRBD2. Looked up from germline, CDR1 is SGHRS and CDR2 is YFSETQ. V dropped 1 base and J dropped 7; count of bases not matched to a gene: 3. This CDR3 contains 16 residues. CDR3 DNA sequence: TGCGCCAGCAGCTTGCCAGGACTAGCGGGGGGGAATGAGCAGTTCTTC. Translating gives CASSLPGLAGGNEQFF.

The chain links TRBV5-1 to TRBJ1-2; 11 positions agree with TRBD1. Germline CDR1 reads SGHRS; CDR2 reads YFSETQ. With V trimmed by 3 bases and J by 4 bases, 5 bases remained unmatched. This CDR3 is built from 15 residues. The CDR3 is CASSSDRGRGYGYTF. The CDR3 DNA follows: TGCGCCAGCAGCTCGGACAGGGGGCGGGGCTATGGCTACACCTTC.

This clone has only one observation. The CDR3 sequence is CASSQETESYGYTF. The DNA for the CDR3 is TGTGCCAGCAGCCAGGAGACAGAAAGCTATGGCTACACCTTC. The chain links TRBV4-2 to TRBJ1-2, with a weak D call TRBD1 (5 bases). Trimming left V 3 bases short and J 4 bases short, with 12 bases between. This CDR3 has 14 amino acids. Germline V lookup: CDR1 LGHNA, CDR2 YNFKEQ.

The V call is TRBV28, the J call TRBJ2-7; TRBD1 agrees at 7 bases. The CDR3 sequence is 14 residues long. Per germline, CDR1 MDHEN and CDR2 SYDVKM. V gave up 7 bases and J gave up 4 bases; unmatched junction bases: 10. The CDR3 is CASTPGDSYYEQYF. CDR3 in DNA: TGTGCCAGCACCCCTGGGGACAGTTATTACGAGCAGTACTTC.

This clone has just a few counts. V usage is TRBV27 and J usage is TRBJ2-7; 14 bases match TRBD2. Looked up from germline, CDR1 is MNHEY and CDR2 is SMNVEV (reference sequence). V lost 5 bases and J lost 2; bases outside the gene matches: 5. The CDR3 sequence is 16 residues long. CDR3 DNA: TGTGCCAGCAGTAGACTAGCGGGAGGGTTCCCCTACGAGCAGTACTTC. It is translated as CASSRLAGGFPYEQYF.

The CDR3 loop reads CASSPRQAVGYEQYF. The CDR3 bases are TGTGCCAGCTCTCCCCGACAGGCTGTGGGCTACGAGCAGTACTTC. The chain employs TRBV18 and TRBJ2-7; tentative D call: TRBD1 (6 bases). V dropped 6 bases and J dropped 3 bases, with 18 bases sitting between them. The CDR3 loop spans 15 amino acids. CDR1 is KGHSH, CDR2 LQKENI, per germline.

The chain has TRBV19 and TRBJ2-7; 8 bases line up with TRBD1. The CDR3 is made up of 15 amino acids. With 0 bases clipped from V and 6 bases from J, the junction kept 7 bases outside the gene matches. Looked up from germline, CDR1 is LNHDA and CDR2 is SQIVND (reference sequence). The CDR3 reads CASSIDWDRLSEQYF. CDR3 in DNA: TGTGCCAGTAGTATAGATTGGGACAGGTTAAGCGAGCAGTACTTC.

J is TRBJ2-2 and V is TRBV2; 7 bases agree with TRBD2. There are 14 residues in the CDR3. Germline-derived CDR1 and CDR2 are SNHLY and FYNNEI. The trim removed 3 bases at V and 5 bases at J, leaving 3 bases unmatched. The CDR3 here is CASSDRTRTGELFF. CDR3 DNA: TGTGCCAGCAGTGATAGGACTAGGACCGGGGAGCTGTTTTTT.

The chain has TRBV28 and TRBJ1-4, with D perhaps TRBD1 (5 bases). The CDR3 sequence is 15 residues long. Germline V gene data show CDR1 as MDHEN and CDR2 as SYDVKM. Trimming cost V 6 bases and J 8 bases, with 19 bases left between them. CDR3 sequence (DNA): TGTGCCAGCAGAAGAGGGACTCCAACGGGAGAAAAACTGTTTTTT. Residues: CASRRGTPTGEKLFF.

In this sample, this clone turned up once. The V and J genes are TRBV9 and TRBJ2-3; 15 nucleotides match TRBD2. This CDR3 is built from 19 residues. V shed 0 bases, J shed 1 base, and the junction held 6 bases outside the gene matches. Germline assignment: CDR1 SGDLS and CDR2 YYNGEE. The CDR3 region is CASSVAGTSGRMGTDTQYF. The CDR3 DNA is TGTGCCAGCAGCGTAGCCGGGACTAGCGGGAGGATGGGCACAGATACGCAGTATTTT.

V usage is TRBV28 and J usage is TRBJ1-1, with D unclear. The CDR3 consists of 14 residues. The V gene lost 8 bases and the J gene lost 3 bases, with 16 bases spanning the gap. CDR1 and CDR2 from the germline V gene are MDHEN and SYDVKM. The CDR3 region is CASGSRLRDTEAFF. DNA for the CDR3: TGTGCCAGCGGGTCCAGGTTGAGGGACACTGAAGCTTTCTTT.

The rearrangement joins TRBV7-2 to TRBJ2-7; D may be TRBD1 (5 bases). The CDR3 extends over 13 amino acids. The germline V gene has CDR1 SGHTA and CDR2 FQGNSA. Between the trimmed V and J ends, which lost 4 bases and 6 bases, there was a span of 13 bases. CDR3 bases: TGTGCCAGCAGCTCCCGTATACAGGTCGAGCAGTACTTC. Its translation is CASSSRIQVEQYF.

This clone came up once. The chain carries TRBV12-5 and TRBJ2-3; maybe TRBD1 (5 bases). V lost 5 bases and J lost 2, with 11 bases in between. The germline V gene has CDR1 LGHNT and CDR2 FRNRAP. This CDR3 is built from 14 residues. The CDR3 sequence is CASGRSGSTDTQYF. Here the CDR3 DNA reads TGTGCTAGTGGTCGTTCAGGGTCCACAGATACGCAGTATTTT.

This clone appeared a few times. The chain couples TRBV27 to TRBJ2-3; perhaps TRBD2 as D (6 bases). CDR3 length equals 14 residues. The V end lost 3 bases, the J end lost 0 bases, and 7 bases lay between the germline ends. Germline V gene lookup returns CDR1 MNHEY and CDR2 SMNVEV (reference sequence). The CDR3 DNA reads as TGTGCCAGCAGTTTTGCGGGGAGCACAGATACGCAGTATTTT. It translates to CASSFAGSTDTQYF.

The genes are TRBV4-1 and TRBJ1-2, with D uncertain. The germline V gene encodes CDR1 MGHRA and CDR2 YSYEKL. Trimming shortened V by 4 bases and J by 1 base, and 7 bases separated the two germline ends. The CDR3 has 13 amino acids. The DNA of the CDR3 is TGCGCCAGCAGCCCCCGGGATAACTATGGCTACACCTTC. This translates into CASSPRDNYGYTF.

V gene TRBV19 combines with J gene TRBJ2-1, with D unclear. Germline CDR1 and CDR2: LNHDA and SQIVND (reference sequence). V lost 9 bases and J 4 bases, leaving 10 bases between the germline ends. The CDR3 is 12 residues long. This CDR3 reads CASSHLYNEQFF. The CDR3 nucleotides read TGTGCCAGCTCCCACTTATACAATGAGCAGTTCTTC.

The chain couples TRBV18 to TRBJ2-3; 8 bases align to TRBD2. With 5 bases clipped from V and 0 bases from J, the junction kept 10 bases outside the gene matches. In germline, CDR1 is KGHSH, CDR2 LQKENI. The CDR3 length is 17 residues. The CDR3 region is CASSSLAGPPSTDTQYF. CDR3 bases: TGTGCCAGCTCATCCTTAGCGGGACCACCTAGCACAGATACGCAGTATTTT.

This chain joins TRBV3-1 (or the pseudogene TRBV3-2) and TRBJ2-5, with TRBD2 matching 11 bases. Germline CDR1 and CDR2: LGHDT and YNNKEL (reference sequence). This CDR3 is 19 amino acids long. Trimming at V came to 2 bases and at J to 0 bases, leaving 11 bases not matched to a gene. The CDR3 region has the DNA TGTGCCAGCAGCCAACGACTGCGACTAGCGGGGATGTACCAAGAGACCCAGTACTTC. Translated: CASSQRLRLAGMYQETQYF.

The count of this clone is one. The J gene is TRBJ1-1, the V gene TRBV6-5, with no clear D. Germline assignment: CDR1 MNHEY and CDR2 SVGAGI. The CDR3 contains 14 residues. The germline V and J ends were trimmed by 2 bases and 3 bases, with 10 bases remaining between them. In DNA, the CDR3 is TGTGCCAGCAGTTACGGCCGGGGTTACACTGAAGCTTTCTTT. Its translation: CASSYGRGYTEAFF.

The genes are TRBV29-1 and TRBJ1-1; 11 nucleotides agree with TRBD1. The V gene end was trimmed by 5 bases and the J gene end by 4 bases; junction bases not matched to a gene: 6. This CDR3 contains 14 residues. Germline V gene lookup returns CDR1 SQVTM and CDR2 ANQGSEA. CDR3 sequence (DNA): TGCAGCGTTTCCCCCGGGACAGGGGGCACTGAAGCTTTCTTT. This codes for CSVSPGTGGTEAFF.

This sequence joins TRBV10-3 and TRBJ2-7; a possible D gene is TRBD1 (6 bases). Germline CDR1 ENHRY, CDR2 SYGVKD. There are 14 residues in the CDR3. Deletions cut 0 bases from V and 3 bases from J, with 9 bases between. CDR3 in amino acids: CAISESTGYYEQYF. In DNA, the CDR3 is TGTGCCATCAGTGAGTCGACAGGATACTACGAGCAGTACTTC.

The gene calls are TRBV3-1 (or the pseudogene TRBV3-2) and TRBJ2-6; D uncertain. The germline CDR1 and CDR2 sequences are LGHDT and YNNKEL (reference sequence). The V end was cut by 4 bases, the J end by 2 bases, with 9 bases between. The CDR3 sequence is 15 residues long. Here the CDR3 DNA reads TGTGCCAGCAGCCGTGGCTCCCCTGGGGCCAACGTCCTGACTTTC. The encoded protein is CASSRGSPGANVLTF.

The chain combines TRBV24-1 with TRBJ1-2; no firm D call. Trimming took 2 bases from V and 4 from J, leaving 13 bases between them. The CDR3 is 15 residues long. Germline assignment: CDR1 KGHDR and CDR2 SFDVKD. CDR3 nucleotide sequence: TGTGCCACCAGTGATTCACAGACATCAGGCTATGGCTACACCTTC. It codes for CATSDSQTSGYGYTF.

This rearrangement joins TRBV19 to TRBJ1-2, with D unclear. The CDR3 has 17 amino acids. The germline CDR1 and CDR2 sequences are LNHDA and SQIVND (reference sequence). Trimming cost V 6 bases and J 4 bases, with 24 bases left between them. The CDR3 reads CASSPGDLLINRYGYTF. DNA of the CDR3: TGTGCCAGTAGCCCGGGAGACCTACTTATCAACCGCTATGGCTACACCTTC.

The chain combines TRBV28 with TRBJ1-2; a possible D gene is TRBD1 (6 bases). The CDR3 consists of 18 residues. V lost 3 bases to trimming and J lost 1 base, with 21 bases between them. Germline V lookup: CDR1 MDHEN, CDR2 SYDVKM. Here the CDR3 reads CASSLTGTLRAGNYGYTF. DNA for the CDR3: TGTGCCAGCAGTTTGACCGGGACACTTAGAGCTGGTAACTATGGCTACACCTTC.